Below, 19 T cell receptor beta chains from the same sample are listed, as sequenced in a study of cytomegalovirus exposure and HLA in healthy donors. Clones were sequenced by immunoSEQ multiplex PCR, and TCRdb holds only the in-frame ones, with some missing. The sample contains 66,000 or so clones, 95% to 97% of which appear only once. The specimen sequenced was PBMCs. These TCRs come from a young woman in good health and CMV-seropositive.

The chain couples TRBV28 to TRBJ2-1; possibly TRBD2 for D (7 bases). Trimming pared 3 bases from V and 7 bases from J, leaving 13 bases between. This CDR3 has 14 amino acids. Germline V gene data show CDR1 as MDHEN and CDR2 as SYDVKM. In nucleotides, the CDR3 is TGTGCCAGCAGTTTCCTGGGGGGGCAGAATGAGCAGTTCTTC. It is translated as CASSFLGGQNEQFF.

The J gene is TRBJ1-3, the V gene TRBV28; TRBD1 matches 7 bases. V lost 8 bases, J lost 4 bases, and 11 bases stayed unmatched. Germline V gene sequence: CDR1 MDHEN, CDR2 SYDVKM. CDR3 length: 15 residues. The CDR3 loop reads CASRHETGAGNTIYF. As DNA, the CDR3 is TGTGCCAGCCGACATGAAACAGGGGCCGGAAACACCATATATTTT.

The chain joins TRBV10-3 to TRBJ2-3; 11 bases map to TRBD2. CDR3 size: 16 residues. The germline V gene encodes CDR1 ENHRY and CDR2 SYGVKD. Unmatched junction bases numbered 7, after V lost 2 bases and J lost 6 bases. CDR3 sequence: CAISERLAGTADTQYF. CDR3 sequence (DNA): TGTGCCATCAGTGAGCGACTAGCGGGAACGGCCGATACGCAGTATTTT.

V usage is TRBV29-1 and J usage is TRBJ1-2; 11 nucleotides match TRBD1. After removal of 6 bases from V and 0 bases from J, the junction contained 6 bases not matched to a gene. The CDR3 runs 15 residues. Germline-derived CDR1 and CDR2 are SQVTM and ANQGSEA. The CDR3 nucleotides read TGCAGCGTCCTCGGACAGGGGGCAACTAACTATGGCTACACCTTC. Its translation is CSVLGQGATNYGYTF. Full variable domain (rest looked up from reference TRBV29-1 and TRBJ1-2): SAVISQKPSRDICQRGTSLTIQCQVDSQVTMMFWYRQQPGQSLTLIATANQGSEATYESGFVIDKFPISRPNLTFSTLTVSNMSPEDSSIYLCSVLGQGATNYGYTFGSGTRLTVV.

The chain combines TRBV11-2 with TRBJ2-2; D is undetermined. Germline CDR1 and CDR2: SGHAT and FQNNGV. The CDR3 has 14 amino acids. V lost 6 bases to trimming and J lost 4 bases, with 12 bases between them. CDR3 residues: CASRYLAATGELFF. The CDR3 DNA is TGTGCCAGCAGGTACTTGGCGGCCACCGGGGAGCTGTTTTTT.

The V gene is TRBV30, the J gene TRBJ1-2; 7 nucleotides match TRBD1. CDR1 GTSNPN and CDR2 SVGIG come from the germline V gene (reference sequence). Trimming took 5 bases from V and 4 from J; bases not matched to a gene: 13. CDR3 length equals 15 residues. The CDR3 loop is CAWLLTGTELYGYTF. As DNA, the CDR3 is TGTGCCTGGTTGCTTACCGGGACAGAACTCTATGGCTACACCTTC. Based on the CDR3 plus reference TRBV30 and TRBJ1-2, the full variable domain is SQTIHQWPATLVQPVGSPLSLECTVEGTSNPNLYWYRQAAGRGLQLLFYSVGIGQISSEVPQNLSASRPQDRQFILSSKKLLLSDSGFYLCAWLLTGTELYGYTFGSGTRLTVV.

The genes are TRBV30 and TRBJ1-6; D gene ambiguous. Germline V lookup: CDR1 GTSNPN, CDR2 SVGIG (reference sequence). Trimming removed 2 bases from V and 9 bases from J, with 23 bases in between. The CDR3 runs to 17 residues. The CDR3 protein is CAWSSPHIGGEGSPLHF. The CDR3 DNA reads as TGTGCCTGGAGTTCGCCCCACATCGGAGGAGAAGGTTCACCCCTCCACTTT. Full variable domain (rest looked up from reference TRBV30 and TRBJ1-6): SQTIHQWPATLVQPVGSPLSLECTVEGTSNPNLYWYRQAAGRGLQLLFYSVGIGQISSEVPQNLSASRPQDRQFILSSKKLLLSDSGFYLCAWSSPHIGGEGSPLHFGNGTRLTVT.

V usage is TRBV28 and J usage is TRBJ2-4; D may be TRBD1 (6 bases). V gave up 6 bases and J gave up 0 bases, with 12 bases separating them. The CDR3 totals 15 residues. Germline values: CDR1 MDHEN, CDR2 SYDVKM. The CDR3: CASRTAQGAKNIQYF. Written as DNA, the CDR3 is TGTGCCAGCAGGACCGCACAGGGAGCCAAAAACATTCAGTACTTC.

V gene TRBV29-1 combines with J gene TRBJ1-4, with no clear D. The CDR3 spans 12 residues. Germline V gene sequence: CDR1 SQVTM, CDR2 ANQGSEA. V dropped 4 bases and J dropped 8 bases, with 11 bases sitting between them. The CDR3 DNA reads TGCAGCGTTGGCGGGTCCGGAGAAAAACTGTTTTTT. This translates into CSVGGSGEKLFF.

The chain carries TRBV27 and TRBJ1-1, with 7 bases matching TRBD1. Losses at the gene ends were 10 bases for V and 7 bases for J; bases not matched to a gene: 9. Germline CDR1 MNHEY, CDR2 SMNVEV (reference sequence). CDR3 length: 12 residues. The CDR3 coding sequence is TGTGCCATAGGGGGCAGTCGAGGTGAAGCTTTCTTT. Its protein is CAIGGSRGEAFF.

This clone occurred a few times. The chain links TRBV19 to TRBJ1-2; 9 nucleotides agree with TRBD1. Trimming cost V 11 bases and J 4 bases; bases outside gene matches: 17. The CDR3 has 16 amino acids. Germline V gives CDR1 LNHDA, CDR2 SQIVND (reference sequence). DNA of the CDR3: TGTGCCTCAAGTAATACGTGGTGGGGACAGGGCTATGGCTACACCTTC. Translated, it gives CASSNTWWGQGYGYTF.

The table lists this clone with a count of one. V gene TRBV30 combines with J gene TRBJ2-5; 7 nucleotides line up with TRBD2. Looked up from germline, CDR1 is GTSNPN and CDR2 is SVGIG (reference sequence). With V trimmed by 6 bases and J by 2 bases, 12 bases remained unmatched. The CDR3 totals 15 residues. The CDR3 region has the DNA TGTGCCTGCCAGCGGGGCGGGCCGTTACAAGAGACCCAGTACTTC. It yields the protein CACQRGGPLQETQYF.

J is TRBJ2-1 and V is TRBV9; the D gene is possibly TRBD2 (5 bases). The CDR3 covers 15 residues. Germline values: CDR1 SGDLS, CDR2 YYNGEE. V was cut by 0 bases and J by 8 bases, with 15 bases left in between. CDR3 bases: TGTGCCAGCAGCGTAGGACCGCTCGGGGTTGATGAGCAGTTCTTC. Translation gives CASSVGPLGVDEQFF.

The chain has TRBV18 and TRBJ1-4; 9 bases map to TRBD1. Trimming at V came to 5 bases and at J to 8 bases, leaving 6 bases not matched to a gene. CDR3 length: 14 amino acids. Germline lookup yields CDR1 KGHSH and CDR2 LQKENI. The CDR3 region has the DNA TGTGCCAGCTCAAGCCGACAGGGGGGAGAAAAACTGTTTTTT. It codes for CASSSRQGGEKLFF.

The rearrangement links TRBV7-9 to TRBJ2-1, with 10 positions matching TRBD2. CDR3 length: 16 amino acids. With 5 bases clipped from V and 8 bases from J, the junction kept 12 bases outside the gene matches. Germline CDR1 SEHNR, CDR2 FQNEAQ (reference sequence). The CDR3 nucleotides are TGTGCCAGCAGCCCATCGGGGCTAGCGGGAGCAGATGAGCAGTTCTTC. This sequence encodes CASSPSGLAGADEQFF.

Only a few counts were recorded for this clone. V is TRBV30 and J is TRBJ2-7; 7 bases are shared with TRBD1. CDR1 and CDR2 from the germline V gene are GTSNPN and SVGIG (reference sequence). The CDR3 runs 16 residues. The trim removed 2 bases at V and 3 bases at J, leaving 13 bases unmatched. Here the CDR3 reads CAWSTGQTVRSYEQYF. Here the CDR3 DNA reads TGTGCCTGGAGTACGGGACAGACAGTTAGAAGCTACGAGCAGTACTTC.

CDR3 DNA: TGTGCCAGCAGTCGGACTAGCGGGAACACCGGGGAGCTGTTTTTT. It encodes CASSRTSGNTGELFF. The chain carries TRBV27 and TRBJ2-2; TRBD2 matches 10 bases. V gave up 5 bases and J gave up 1 base; unmatched junction bases: 1. The germline V gene encodes CDR1 MNHEY and CDR2 SMNVEV (reference sequence). The CDR3 contains 15 residues.

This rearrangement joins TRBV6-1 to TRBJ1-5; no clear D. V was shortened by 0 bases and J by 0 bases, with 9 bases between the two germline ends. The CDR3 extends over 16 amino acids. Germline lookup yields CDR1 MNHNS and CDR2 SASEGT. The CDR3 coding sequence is TGTGCCAGCAGTGAAGCGAGGGAAAATAGCAATCAGCCCCAGCATTTT. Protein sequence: CASSEARENSNQPQHF.

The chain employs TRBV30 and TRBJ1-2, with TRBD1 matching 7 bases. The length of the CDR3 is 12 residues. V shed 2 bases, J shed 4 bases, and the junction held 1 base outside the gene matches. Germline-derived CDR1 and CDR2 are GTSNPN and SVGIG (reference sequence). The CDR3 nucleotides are TGTGCCTGGAGTCCAGGGGGCTATGGCTACACCTTC. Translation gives CAWSPGGYGYTF.